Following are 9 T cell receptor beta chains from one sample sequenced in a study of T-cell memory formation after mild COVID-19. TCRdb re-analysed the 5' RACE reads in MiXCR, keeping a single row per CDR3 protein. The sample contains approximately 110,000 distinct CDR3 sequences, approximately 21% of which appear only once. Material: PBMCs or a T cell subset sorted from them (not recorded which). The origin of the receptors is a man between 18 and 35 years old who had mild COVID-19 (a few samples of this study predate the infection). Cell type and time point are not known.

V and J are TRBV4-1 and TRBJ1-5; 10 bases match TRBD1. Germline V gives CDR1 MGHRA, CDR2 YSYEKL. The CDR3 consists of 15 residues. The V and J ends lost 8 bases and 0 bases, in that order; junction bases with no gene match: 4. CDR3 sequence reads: CASGTGANSNQPQHF. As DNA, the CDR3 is TGCGCCAGCGGGACAGGGGCCAATAGCAATCAGCCCCAGCATTTT.

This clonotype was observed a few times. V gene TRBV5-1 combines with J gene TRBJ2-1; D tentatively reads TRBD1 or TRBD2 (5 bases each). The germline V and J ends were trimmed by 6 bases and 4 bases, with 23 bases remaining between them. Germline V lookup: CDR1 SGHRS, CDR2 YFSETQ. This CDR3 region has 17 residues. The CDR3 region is CASTPGTAAVGYNEQFF. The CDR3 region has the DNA TGCGCCAGCACCCCCGGGACCGCCGCAGTGGGGTACAATGAGCAGTTCTTC.

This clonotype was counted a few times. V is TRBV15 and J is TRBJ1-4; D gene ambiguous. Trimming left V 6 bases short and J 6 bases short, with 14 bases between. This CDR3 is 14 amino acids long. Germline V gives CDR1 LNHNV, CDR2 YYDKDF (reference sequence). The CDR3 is CATREGFGDEKLFF. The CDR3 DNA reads TGTGCCACCAGGGAGGGATTCGGGGATGAAAAACTGTTTTTT.

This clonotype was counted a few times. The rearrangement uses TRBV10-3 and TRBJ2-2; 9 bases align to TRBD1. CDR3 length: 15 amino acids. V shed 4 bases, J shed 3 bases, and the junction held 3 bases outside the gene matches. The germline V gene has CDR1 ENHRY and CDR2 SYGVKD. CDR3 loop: CAISAGQGYTGELFF. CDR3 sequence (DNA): TGTGCCATCAGTGCCGGACAGGGGTACACCGGGGAGCTGTTTTTT.

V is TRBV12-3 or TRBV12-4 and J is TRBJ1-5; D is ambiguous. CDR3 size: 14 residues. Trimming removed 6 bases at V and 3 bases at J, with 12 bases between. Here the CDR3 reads CASRTGSHNQPQHF. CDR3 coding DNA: TGTGCCAGCAGGACCGGGTCGCACAATCAGCCCCAGCATTTT.

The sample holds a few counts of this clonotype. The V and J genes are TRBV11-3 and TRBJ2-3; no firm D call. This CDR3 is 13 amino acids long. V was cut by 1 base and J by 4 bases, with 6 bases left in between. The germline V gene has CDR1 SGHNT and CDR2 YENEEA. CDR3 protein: CASSLGYPDTQYF. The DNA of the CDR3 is TGTGCCAGCAGCTTAGGGTACCCAGATACGCAGTATTTT.

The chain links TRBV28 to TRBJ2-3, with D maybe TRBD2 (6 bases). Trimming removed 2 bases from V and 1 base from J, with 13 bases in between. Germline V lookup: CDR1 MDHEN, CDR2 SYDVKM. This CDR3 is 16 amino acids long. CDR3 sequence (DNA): TGTGCCAGCAGTTTAGTTCTAGCGACTGGCACAGATACGCAGTATTTT. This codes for CASSLVLATGTDTQYF.

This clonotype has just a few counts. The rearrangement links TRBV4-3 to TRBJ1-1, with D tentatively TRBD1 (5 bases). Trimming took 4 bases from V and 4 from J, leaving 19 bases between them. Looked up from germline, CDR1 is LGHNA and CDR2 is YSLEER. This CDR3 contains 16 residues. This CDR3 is CASSPGWVVQVTEAFF. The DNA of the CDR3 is TGCGCCAGCAGCCCCGGATGGGTGGTACAGGTCACTGAAGCTTTCTTT.

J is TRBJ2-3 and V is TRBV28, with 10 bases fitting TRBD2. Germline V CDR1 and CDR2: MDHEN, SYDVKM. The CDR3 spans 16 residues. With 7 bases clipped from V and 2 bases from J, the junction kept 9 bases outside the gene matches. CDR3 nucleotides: TGTGCCAGCATCGACCGGACTAGCGGTTCCACAGATACGCAGTATTTT. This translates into CASIDRTSGSTDTQYF. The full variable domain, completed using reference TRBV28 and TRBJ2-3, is DVKVTQSSRYLVKRTGEKVFLECVQDMDHENMFWYRQDPGLGLRLIYFSYDVKMKEKGDIPEGYSVSREKKERFSLILESASTNQTSMYLCASIDRTSGSTDTQYFGPGTRLTVL.